The table lists the clone carrying this T cell receptor (beta chain) with a count of one. Its antigen is unknown. This sample was included in a study of cytomegalovirus exposure and HLA in healthy donors. This PCR relied on a set of 60 Vbeta primers and 13 Jbeta primers. This table comes from immunoSEQ multiplex PCR, and its TCRdb copy is limited to in-frame clones, with some not included. This sample has 150,000 to 200,000 clones, with around 68% found just once. Whole-study results and caveats: It was likely that a cluster of highly shared sequence variants was a sequencing artifact. TCR beta V segments were, for the most part, productive about 90% or about 30% of the time in an earlier analysis.

This CDR3 region has 14 residues. Trimming cost V 1 base and J 10 bases, with 11 bases left between them. Germline assignment: CDR1 LGHNA and CDR2 YSLEER. The sample comprised PBMCs. The chain joins TRBV4-3 to TRBJ1-6; D perhaps matches TRBD1 (5 bases). The receptor's source is a middle-aged woman in good health and CMV-seropositive. CDR3 loop: CASSQARGSSPLHF. As DNA, the CDR3 is TGCGCCAGCAGCCAAGCTAGGGGAAGCTCACCCCTCCACTTT.